One sample yielded the 28 T cell receptor beta chains listed below, sequenced in a study of cytomegalovirus exposure and HLA in healthy donors. Primers: 60 Vbeta forward and 13 Jbeta reverse. Produced via immunoSEQ multiplex PCR; TCRdb's table is partial and in-frame only. The sample shows 120,000 to 150,000 clones, about three quarters of them seen only once. Sequencing was carried out using PBMCs. All receptors come from a male donor in good health and CMV-seropositive.

The V call is TRBV18, the J call TRBJ1-2; 10 positions match TRBD1. Germline V gene data show CDR1 as KGHSH and CDR2 as LQKENI. Trimming removed 3 bases from V and 1 base from J; junction bases left unmatched: 2. CDR3 length: 15 amino acids. The CDR3 DNA is TGTGCCAGCTCACCGGGACAGGGGAATAACTATGGCTACACCTTC. It encodes CASSPGQGNNYGYTF.

The chain carries TRBV2 and TRBJ2-2, with TRBD1 identical over 9 bases. CDR3 length: 17 amino acids. The ends lost 6 bases at V and 2 bases at J; junction bases unmatched: 10. Germline V CDR1 and CDR2: SNHLY, FYNNEI. The chain's CDR3 is CASSPTAGQGNTGELFF. In DNA form, the CDR3 reads TGTGCCAGCAGCCCGACCGCGGGACAGGGTAACACCGGGGAGCTGTTTTTT.

The J gene is TRBJ1-6, the V gene TRBV27, with 10 bases lining up with TRBD1. Per the germline V gene, CDR1 is MNHEY and CDR2 is SMNVEV (reference sequence). The CDR3 spans 12 residues. J gave up 9 bases and V 8 bases, and 1 base lay outside the gene matches. This chain's CDR3 is CASGDRGSPLHF. CDR3 DNA sequence: TGTGCCAGCGGGGACAGGGGTTCACCCCTCCACTTT.

CDR3: CASSLEEEAGLNTGELFF. DNA of the CDR3: TGTGCCAGCAGCTTAGAGGAAGAAGCGGGGCTGAACACCGGGGAGCTGTTTTTT. The chain couples TRBV7-6 to TRBJ2-2; 7 positions agree with TRBD2. Looked up from germline, CDR1 is SGHVS and CDR2 is FNYEAQ. CDR3 length equals 18 residues. V shed 1 base, J shed 1 base, and the junction held 9 bases outside the gene matches.

As to this clone: One end of the junction varies from germline; a read error may be responsible. CDR3 protein: CASSQDFLGANNEQFF. CDR3 nucleotide sequence: TGCGCCAGCAGCCAAGATTTTCTAGGGGCCAACAATGAGCAGTTCTTC. The chain is built from TRBV7-9 and TRBJ2-1; D is possibly TRBD1 (5 bases). Germline V gene data show CDR1 as SEHNR and CDR2 as FQNEAQ (reference sequence). The CDR3 length is 16 residues.

In its sample, this clone was seen a few times. This chain connects TRBV4-3 to TRBJ2-7, with 14 bases fitting TRBD2. The V gene end was trimmed by 3 bases and the J gene end by 6 bases; junction bases not matched to a gene: 7. Germline loops: CDR1 LGHNA, CDR2 YSLEER. The CDR3 has 16 amino acids. In nucleotides, the CDR3 is TGCGCCAGCAGCCAGGGACTAGCGGGAGTTCTCGGCGAGCAGTACTTC. It encodes CASSQGLAGVLGEQYF.

This clone has just a few counts. This chain uses TRBV29-1 with TRBJ2-3; D is ambiguous. Deletions cut 4 bases from V and 2 bases from J, with 7 bases between. Per the germline V gene, CDR1 is SQVTM and CDR2 is ANQGSEA. The CDR3 loop spans 12 amino acids. DNA of the CDR3: TGCAGCGTTGCCTGGCCCACAGATACGCAGTATTTT. Translation: CSVAWPTDTQYF.

The genes are TRBV29-1 and TRBJ2-7, with a tentative D call TRBD1 (6 bases). Looked up from germline, CDR1 is SQVTM and CDR2 is ANQGSEA. Trimming took off 4 bases at V and 7 bases at J, with 20 bases between the two ends. There are 14 residues in the CDR3. CDR3 DNA sequence: TGCAGCGTTGGCACCCGACAGGCTCCGGGGGAGCAGTACTTC. Protein product: CSVGTRQAPGEQYF.

The genes are TRBV29-1 and TRBJ2-7; 9 bases match TRBD2. Losses at the gene ends were 2 bases for V and 0 bases for J; bases not matched to a gene: 2. The length of the CDR3 is 14 residues. Germline assignment: CDR1 SQVTM and CDR2 ANQGSEA. CDR3 residues: CSVELAGSSYEQYF. The CDR3 nucleotides are TGCAGCGTTGAACTAGCGGGGAGCTCCTACGAGCAGTACTTC.

V usage is TRBV30 and J usage is TRBJ2-4; TRBD1 agrees at 8 bases. The germline CDR1 and CDR2 sequences are GTSNPN and SVGIG (reference sequence). V lost 3 bases to trimming and J lost 8 bases; unmatched junction nucleotides: 6. The CDR3 totals 13 residues. The CDR3 coding sequence is TGTGCCTGGAGGCGCAGGGGGCTGGACATTCAGTACTTC. Residues: CAWRRRGLDIQYF.

This clone was seen a single time. The V gene is TRBV9, the J gene TRBJ2-5, with 7 bases matching TRBD1. With 2 bases clipped from V and 5 bases from J, the junction kept 9 bases outside the gene matches. From germline, CDR1 is SGDLS and CDR2 YYNGEE. This CDR3 comprises 15 residues. This CDR3 is CASSVHGTADETQYF. The CDR3 DNA is TGTGCCAGCAGCGTTCATGGGACAGCAGATGAGACCCAGTACTTC.

The chain carries TRBV5-6 and TRBJ2-7; 7 bases match TRBD1. The length of the CDR3 is 14 residues. Per germline, CDR1 SGHDT and CDR2 YYEEEE. With 1 base clipped from V and 3 bases from J, the junction kept 4 bases outside the gene matches. The DNA of the CDR3 is TGTGCCAGCAGCTTGCGCACAGGGGACTACGAGCAGTACTTC. This codes for CASSLRTGDYEQYF.

The genes are TRBV19 and TRBJ2-7, with 11 bases identical to TRBD2. CDR3 length equals 15 residues. Per germline, CDR1 LNHDA and CDR2 SQIVND (reference sequence). The V gene end was trimmed by 6 bases and the J gene end by 0 bases; junction bases not matched to a gene: 4. The CDR3 DNA sequence: TGTGCCAGTAGGCCTACTAGCGGGGGCTCCTACGAGCAGTACTTC. Its translation is CASRPTSGGSYEQYF.

The V and J genes are TRBV7-2 and TRBJ2-3, with 11 bases lining up with TRBD2. From germline, CDR1 is SGHTA and CDR2 FQGNSA. The CDR3 is made up of 13 amino acids. Trimming removed 8 bases from V and 11 bases from J; junction bases left unmatched: 9. CDR3 in amino acids: CASRIAGGPVQYF. The DNA of the CDR3 is TGTGCCAGCCGAATAGCGGGAGGGCCAGTGCAGTATTTT.

The chain links TRBV19 to TRBJ1-2; 10 bases line up with TRBD1. Germline V gene data show CDR1 as LNHDA and CDR2 as SQIVND (reference sequence). The CDR3 runs to 13 residues. The junction had 9 bases not matched to a gene; V was cut back by 11 bases and J by 6 bases. The CDR3 loop is CAARQGAVDGYTF. The CDR3 region has the DNA TGTGCCGCTCGACAGGGGGCGGTCGATGGCTACACCTTC.

The chain combines TRBV6-4 with TRBJ2-5; 9 positions agree with TRBD2. V lost 4 bases, J lost 5 bases, and 8 bases stayed unmatched. Germline CDR1 reads MRHNA; CDR2 reads SNTAGT. The CDR3 has 15 residues. CDR3 loop: CASSVVAGERETQYF. Here the CDR3 DNA reads TGTGCCAGCAGTGTCGTAGCGGGGGAAAGGGAGACCCAGTACTTC.

The chain uses TRBV7-9 and TRBJ2-7; D uncertain. The germline V gene has CDR1 SEHNR and CDR2 FQNEAQ (reference sequence). V was clipped by 0 bases and J by 2 bases, with 8 bases between them. The CDR3 runs 14 residues. CDR3 protein: CASSLARQTYEQYF. DNA of the CDR3: TGTGCCAGCAGCTTAGCGCGGCAGACCTACGAGCAGTACTTC.

This rearrangement joins TRBV5-1 to TRBJ2-3; D uncertain. Trimming removed 1 base from V and 0 bases from J, with 6 bases in between. Germline V gene lookup returns CDR1 SGHRS and CDR2 YFSETQ. The CDR3 has 14 residues. Here the CDR3 DNA reads TGCGCCAGCAGCTTGATGGAGAGCACAGATACGCAGTATTTT. It translates to CASSLMESTDTQYF.

Points on this clone: The same CDR3 is also encoded by other DNA sequences in this sample. This chain uses TRBV11-2 with TRBJ2-1; a weak D match, TRBD2 (6 bases). Germline V gene lookup returns CDR1 SGHAT and CDR2 FQNNGV. CDR3 length: 15 amino acids. The V gene lost 2 bases and the J gene lost 0 bases, with 8 bases spanning the gap. The DNA of the CDR3 is TGTGCCAGCAGCTTACTCGGGAGCTCCTACAATGAGCAGTTCTTC. Translation gives CASSLLGSSYNEQFF.

The chain couples TRBV7-9 to TRBJ2-6, with D unresolved. CDR1 and CDR2 from the germline V gene are SEHNR and FQNEAQ (reference sequence). The CDR3 has 15 residues. Trimming took 1 base from V and 2 from J, leaving 6 bases between them. CDR3 in DNA: TGTGCCAGCAGCTTAGTACGGGCTGGGGCCAACGTCCTGACTTTC. Protein sequence: CASSLVRAGANVLTF.

The chain is built from TRBV27 and TRBJ1-1, with D possibly matching TRBD1 (6 bases). The CDR3 is 17 residues long. Per germline, CDR1 MNHEY and CDR2 SMNVEV (reference sequence). V was clipped by 5 bases and J by 1 base, with 20 bases between them. The CDR3 bases are TGTGCCAGCAGTCAAGGACAGAGCGTCCGATGGAACACTGAAGCTTTCTTT. As protein: CASSQGQSVRWNTEAFF.

The rearrangement links TRBV7-2 to TRBJ1-3; TRBD1 matches 8 bases. CDR1 is SGHTA and CDR2 is FQGNSA in the germline V gene. Trimming took 3 bases from V and 4 from J; bases not matched to a gene: 2. The CDR3 covers 14 residues. Written as DNA, the CDR3 is TGTGCCAGCAGCTTCGACAGGGGAGGAAACACCATATATTTT. This sequence encodes CASSFDRGGNTIYF. Filled out from reference TRBV7-2 and TRBJ1-3, the complete variable domain reads GAGVSQSPSNKVTEKGKDVELRCDPISGHTALYWYRQSLGQGLEFLIYFQGNSAPDKSGLPSDRFSAERTGGSVSTLTIQRTQQEDSAVYLCASSFDRGGNTIYFGEGSWLTVV.

V usage is TRBV19 and J usage is TRBJ1-4; tentative D call: TRBD1 (5 bases). V dropped 1 base and J dropped 6 bases, with 15 bases sitting between them. Germline CDR1 and CDR2: LNHDA and SQIVND (reference sequence). The CDR3 covers 16 residues. The CDR3 protein is CASSIGLLTADEKLFF. DNA for the CDR3: TGTGCCAGTAGTATAGGGCTGTTGACAGCCGATGAAAAACTGTTTTTT.

The gene calls are TRBV5-8 and TRBJ1-1; D might be TRBD1 (5 bases). The CDR3 covers 14 residues. Germline V gene data show CDR1 as SGHTS and CDR2 as YDEGEE. Trimming stripped 1 base from V and 5 bases from J, with 12 bases between. The CDR3 region has the DNA TGTGCCAGCAGCTTGTGGTGGGGGAGGACTGAAGCTTTCTTT. Its translation is CASSLWWGRTEAFF.

V and J are TRBV14 and TRBJ2-7; TRBD1 agrees at 9 bases. The V gene end was trimmed by 2 bases and the J gene end by 3 bases; junction bases not matched to a gene: 8. CDR1 SGHDN and CDR2 FVKESK come from the germline V gene. CDR3 length: 16 residues. The CDR3 DNA sequence: TGTGCCAGCAGCCAATTTTTGGGACAGGGTAACTACGAGCAGTACTTC. As protein: CASSQFLGQGNYEQYF.

This chain joins TRBV7-8 and TRBJ1-1; a weak D match, TRBD1 (6 bases). Trimming took off 6 bases at V and 5 bases at J, with 16 bases between the two ends. Germline assignment: CDR1 SGHVS and CDR2 FQNEAQ. This CDR3 contains 14 residues. CDR3 sequence (DNA): TGTGCCAGCAGACCAGGGGCCTCCCGGACTGAAGCTTTCTTT. This translates into CASRPGASRTEAFF.

The rearrangement uses TRBV27 and TRBJ1-1, with a weak D call TRBD1 (6 bases). Germline values: CDR1 MNHEY, CDR2 SMNVEV (reference sequence). Trimming removed 3 bases from V and 4 bases from J, with 18 bases in between. This CDR3 comprises 16 residues. CDR3 sequence: CASSFPGSTGLTEAFF. The CDR3 nucleotides are TGTGCCAGCAGTTTCCCCGGGTCAACAGGGCTCACTGAAGCTTTCTTT.

The chain recombines TRBV4-2 with TRBJ2-3; 7 positions match TRBD2. Trimming at V came to 0 bases and at J to 0 bases, leaving 12 bases not matched to a gene. CDR1 is LGHNA, CDR2 YNFKEQ, per germline. There are 19 residues in the CDR3. As DNA, the CDR3 is TGTGCCAGCAGCCAAGACGTCCAGGGAGGGAGGTTCAGCACAGATACGCAGTATTTT. Encoded protein: CASSQDVQGGRFSTDTQYF.